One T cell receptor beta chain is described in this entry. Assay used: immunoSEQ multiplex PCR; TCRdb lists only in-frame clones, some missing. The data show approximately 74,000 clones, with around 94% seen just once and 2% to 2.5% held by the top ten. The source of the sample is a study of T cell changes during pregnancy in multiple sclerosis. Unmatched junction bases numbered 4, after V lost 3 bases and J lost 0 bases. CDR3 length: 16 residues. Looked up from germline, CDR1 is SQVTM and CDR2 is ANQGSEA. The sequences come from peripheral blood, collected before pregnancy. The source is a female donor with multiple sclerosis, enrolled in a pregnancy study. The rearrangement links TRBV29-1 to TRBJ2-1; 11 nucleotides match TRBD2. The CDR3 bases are TGCAGCGTTGATGACCTAGCGGGGGGCTCCTACAATGAGCAGTTCTTC. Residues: CSVDDLAGGSYNEQFF.